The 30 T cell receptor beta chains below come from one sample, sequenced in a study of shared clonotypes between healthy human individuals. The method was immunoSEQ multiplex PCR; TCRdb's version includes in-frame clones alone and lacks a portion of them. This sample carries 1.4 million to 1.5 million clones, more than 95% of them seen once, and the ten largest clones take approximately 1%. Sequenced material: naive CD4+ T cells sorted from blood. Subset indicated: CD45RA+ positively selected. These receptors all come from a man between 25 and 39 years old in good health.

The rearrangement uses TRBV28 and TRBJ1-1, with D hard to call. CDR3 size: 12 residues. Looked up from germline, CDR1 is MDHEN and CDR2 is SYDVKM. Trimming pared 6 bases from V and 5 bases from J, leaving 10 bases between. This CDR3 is CASSYKPTEAFF. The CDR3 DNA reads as TGTGCCAGCAGCTACAAACCAACTGAAGCTTTCTTT.

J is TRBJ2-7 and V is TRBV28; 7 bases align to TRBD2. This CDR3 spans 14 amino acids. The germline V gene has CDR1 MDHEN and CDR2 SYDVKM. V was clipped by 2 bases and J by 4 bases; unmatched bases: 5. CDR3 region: CASSLERGLYEQYF. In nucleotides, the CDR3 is TGTGCCAGCAGTTTAGAGCGGGGCCTTTACGAGCAGTACTTC.

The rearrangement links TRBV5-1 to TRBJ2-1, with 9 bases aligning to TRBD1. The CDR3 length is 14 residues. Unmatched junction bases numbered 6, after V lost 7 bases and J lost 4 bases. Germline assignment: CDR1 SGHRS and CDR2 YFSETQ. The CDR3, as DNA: TGCGCCAGCTCCTATGGGACAGGGTACAATGAGCAGTTCTTC. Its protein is CASSYGTGYNEQFF.

In DNA, the CDR3 is TGCGCCAGCAGCTTCAGGGGAGATCGGGAGCAGTACTTC. Encoded protein: CASSFRGDREQYF. This chain joins TRBV5-1 and TRBJ2-7, with TRBD1 as a possible D gene (6 bases). CDR3 length: 13 amino acids. V lost 2 bases and J lost 7, with 13 bases in between. Germline lookup yields CDR1 SGHRS and CDR2 YFSETQ.

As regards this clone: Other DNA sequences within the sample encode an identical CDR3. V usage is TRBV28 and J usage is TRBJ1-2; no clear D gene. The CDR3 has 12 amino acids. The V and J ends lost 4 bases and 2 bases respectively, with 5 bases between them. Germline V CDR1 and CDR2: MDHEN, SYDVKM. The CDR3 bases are TGTGCCAGCAGTTCCCTAAACTATGGCTACACCTTC. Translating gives CASSSLNYGYTF.

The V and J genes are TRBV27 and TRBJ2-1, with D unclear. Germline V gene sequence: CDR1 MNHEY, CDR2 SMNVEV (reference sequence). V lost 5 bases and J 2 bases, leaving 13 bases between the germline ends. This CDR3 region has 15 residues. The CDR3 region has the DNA TGTGCCAGCAGTCCCCTCCCAGCGACCTACAATGAGCAGTTCTTC. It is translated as CASSPLPATYNEQFF.

The CDR3 loop is CASRTGLHSDEQYF. The CDR3 DNA sequence: TGTGCCAGCAGAACAGGGCTCCACTCGGACGAGCAGTACTTC. The J gene is TRBJ2-7, the V gene TRBV5-4; the D gene is possibly TRBD1 (6 bases). Germline V lookup: CDR1 SGHNT, CDR2 YYREEE (reference sequence). V lost 5 bases to trimming and J lost 5 bases, with 17 bases between them. This CDR3 spans 14 amino acids.

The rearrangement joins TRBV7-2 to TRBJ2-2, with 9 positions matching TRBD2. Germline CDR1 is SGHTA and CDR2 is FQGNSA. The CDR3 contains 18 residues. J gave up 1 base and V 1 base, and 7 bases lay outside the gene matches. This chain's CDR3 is CASSLVSLAGVNTGELFF. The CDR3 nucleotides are TGTGCCAGCAGCTTAGTATCTTTAGCGGGAGTGAACACCGGGGAGCTGTTTTTT. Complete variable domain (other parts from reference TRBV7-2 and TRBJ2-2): GAGVSQSPSNKVTEKGKDVELRCDPISGHTALYWYRQSLGQGLEFLIYFQGNSAPDKSGLPSDRFSAERTGGSVSTLTIQRTQQEDSAVYLCASSLVSLAGVNTGELFFGEGSRLTVL.

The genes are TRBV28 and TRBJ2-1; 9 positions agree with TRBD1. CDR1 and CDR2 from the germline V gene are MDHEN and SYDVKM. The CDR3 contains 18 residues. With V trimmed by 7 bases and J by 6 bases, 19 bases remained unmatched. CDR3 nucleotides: TGTGCCAGCAAGGGGACGGGACGAACGGGACAGGGTTTCAATGAGCAGTTCTTC. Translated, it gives CASKGTGRTGQGFNEQFF.

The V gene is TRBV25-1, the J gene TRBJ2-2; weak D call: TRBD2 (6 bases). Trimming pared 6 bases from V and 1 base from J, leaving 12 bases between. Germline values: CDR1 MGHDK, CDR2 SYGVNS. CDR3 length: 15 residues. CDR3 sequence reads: CASRTISGNTGELFF. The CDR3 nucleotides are TGTGCCAGCAGGACTATTAGCGGGAACACCGGGGAGCTGTTTTTT.

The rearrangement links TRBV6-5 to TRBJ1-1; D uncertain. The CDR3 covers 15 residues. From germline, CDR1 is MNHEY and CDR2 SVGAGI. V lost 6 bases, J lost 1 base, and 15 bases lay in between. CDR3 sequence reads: CASSRWSRSNTEAFF. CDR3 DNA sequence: TGTGCCAGCAGCCGGTGGTCGCGGTCGAACACTGAAGCTTTCTTT.

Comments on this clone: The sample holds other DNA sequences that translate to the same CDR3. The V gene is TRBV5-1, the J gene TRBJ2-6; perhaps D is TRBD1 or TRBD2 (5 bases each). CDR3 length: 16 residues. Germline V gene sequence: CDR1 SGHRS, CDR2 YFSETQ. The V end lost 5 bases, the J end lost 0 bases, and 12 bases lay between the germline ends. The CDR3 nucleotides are TGCGCCAGCAGTCCCGGGACGTCCTCTGGGGCCAACGTCCTGACTTTC. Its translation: CASSPGTSSGANVLTF. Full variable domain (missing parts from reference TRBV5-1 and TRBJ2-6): KAGVTQTPRYLIKTRGQQVTLSCSPISGHRSVSWYQQTPGQGLQFLFEYFSETQRNKGNFPGRFSGRQFSNSRSEMNVSTLELGDSALYLCASSPGTSSGANVLTFGAGSRLTVL.

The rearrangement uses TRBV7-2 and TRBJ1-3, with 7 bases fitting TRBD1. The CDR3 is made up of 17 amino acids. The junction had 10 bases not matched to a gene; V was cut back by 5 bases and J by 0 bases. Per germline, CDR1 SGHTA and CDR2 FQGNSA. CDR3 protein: CASSPNRGLSSGNTIYF. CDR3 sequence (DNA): TGTGCCAGCAGCCCGAACAGGGGCCTTAGCTCTGGAAACACCATATATTTT.

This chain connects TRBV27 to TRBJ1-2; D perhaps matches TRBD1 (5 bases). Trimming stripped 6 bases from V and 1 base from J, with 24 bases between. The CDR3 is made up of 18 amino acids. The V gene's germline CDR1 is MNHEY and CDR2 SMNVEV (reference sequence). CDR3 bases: TGTGCCAGCAGGCGGGGGACGGCACCCAATCTTTTTAACTATGGCTACACCTTC. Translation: CASRRGTAPNLFNYGYTF.

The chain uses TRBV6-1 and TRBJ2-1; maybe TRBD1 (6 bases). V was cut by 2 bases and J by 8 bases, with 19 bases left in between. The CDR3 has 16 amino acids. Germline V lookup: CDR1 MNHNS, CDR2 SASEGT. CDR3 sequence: CASSETRGSLRDEQFF. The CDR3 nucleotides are TGTGCCAGCAGTGAAACCAGGGGATCACTAAGGGATGAGCAGTTCTTC.

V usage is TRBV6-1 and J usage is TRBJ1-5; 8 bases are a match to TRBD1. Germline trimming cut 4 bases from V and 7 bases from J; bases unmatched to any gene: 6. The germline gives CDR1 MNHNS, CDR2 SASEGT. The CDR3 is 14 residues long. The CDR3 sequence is CASSGPGGRQPQHF. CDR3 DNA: TGTGCCAGCAGTGGCCCAGGGGGCAGGCAGCCCCAGCATTTT.

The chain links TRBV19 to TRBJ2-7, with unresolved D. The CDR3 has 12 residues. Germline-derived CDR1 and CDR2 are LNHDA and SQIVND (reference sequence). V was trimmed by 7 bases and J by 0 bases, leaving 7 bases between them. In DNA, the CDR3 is TGTGCCAGTATCGGCAGCTCCTACGAGCAGTACTTC. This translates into CASIGSSYEQYF.

The CDR3 reads CASSPRVDRGGGYTF. The DNA for the CDR3 is TGTGCCAGCAGCCCTCGAGTGGACAGGGGAGGGGGCTACACCTTC. V usage is TRBV7-2 and J usage is TRBJ1-2; 9 bases fit TRBD1. The CDR3 totals 15 residues. Per germline, CDR1 SGHTA and CDR2 FQGNSA. J lost 8 bases, V lost 5 bases, and 12 bases had no gene match.

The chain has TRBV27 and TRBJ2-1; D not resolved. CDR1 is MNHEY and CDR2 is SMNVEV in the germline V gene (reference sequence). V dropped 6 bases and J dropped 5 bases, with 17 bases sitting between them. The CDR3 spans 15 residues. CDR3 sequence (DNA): TGTGCCAGCAGCCGAATCCCCTTTTTTAACAATGAGCAGTTCTTC. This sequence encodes CASSRIPFFNNEQFF.

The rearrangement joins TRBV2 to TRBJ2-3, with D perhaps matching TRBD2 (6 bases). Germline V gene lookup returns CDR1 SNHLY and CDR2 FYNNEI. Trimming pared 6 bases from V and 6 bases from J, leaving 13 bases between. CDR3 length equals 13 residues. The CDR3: CASRTRGYDTQYF. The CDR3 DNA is TGTGCCAGCAGGACTAGAGGGTACGATACGCAGTATTTT.

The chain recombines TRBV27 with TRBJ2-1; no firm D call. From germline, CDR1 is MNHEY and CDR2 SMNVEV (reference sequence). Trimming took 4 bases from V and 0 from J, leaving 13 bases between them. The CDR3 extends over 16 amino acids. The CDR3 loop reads CASSSQQRSSYNEQFF. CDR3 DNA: TGTGCCAGCAGTTCCCAACAGAGGAGCTCCTACAATGAGCAGTTCTTC.

CDR3 in amino acids: CASSTGLDVTDEQFF. The CDR3 DNA reads as TGTGCCAGTAGTACAGGACTAGATGTCACCGATGAGCAGTTCTTC. The chain employs TRBV19 and TRBJ2-1, with 7 bases lining up with TRBD2. V was pared by 4 bases and J by 8 bases, with 11 bases of the junction left unmatched. This CDR3 has 15 amino acids. CDR1 and CDR2 (germline): LNHDA, SQIVND (reference sequence).

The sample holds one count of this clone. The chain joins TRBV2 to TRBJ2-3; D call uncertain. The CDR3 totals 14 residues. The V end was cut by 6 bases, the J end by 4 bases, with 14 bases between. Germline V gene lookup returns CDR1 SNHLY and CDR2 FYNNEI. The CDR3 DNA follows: TGTGCCAGCAGCTCTGACTTTGCAGCAGATACGCAGTATTTT. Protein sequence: CASSSDFAADTQYF.

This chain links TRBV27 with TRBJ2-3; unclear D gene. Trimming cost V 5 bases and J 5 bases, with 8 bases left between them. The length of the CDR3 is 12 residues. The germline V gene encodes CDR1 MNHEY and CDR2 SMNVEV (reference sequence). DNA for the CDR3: TGTGCCAGCAGTCCAACTAAAGATACGCAGTATTTT. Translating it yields CASSPTKDTQYF.

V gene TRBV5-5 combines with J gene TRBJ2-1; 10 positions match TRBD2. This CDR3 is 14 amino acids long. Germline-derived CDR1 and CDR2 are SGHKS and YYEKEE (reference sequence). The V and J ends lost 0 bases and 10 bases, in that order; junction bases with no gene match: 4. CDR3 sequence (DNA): TGTGCCAGCAGCTTGGCTAGCGGGAGTTACGAGCAGTTCTTC. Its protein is CASSLASGSYEQFF.

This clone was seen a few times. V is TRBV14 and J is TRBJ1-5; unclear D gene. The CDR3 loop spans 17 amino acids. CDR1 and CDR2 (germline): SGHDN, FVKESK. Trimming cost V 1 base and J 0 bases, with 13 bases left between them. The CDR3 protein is CASSQAQSLYSNQPQHF. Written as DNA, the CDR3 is TGTGCCAGCAGCCAAGCTCAGAGTCTCTATAGCAATCAGCCCCAGCATTTT.

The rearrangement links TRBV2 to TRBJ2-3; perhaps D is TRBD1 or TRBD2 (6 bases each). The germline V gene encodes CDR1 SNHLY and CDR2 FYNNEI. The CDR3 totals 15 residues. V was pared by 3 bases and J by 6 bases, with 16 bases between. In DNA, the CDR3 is TGTGCCAGCAGTGATTGGAGGGGGGTTTGGGATACGCAGTATTTT. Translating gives CASSDWRGVWDTQYF.

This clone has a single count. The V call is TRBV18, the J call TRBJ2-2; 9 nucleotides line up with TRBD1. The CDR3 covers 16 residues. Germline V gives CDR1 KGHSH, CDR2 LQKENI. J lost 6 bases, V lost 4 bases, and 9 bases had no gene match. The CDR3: CASSLTGGADPGELFF. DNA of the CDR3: TGTGCCAGCTCACTTACAGGGGGCGCTGATCCCGGGGAGCTGTTTTTT.

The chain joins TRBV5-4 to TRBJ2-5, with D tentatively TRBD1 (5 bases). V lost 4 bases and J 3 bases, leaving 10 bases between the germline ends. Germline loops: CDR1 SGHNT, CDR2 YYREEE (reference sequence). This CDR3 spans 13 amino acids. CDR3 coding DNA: TGTGCCAGCAGCCCCCGACAGAAAGAGACCCAGTACTTC. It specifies CASSPRQKETQYF.

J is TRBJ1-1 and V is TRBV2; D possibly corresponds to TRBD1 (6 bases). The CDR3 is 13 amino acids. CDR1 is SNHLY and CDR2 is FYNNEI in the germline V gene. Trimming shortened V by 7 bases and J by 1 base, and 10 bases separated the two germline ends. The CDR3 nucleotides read TGTGCCAGCAACCTGGGACAGAACACTGAAGCTTTCTTT. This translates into CASNLGQNTEAFF. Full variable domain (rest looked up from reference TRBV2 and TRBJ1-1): EPEVTQTPSHQVTQMGQEVILRCVPISNHLYFYWYRQILGQKVEFLVSFYNNEISEKSEIFDDQFSVERPDGSNFTLKIRSTKLEDSAMYFCASNLGQNTEAFFGQGTRLTVV.